This T cell receptor (beta chain) emerged from a study of Tregs in tolerant kidney transplant recipients. Unstimulated regulatory T cells (CD4+CD25+CD127-), CD4+CD25- non-regulatory cells, CD4 and CD8 cells were FACS-sorted from thawed PBMCs. Clones were read by immunoSEQ multiplex PCR, and TCRdb kept only the in-frame ones, dropping some. The top ten hold around 2.3% of the sample, which has 60,000 or so clones, 80% to 90% seen once. The TCR originated in a human donor who received a combined kidney and bone marrow transplant. The material was Tregs from blood, obtained before the transplant.

The CDR3 bases are TGCAGCGTTGAAACAGGGCAGAGTGGCTACACCTTC. Its protein is CSVETGQSGYTF. The chain couples TRBV29-1 to TRBJ1-2; tentative D call: TRBD1 (6 bases). The CDR3 is 12 residues long. V was clipped by 2 bases and J by 7 bases, with 11 bases between them. Germline assignment: CDR1 SQVTM and CDR2 ANQGSEA.